One TCR beta chain is described in this entry. The antigen is unknown. The record originates from a study of post-analysis software for immune sequencing data. Overall study findings and caveats: F-measure co-clustering was strong for batch-matched samples. Patients carried several TRBV segments more frequently than controls did, and TRBV5-6, TRBV5-1 and TRBV20-1 were among them.

Each TCR beta cDNA library carried unique molecular identifiers. Roughly 500,000 cDNA molecules were obtained from roughly 1.1 to 9.2 million T cells. From the PCR reads, TCRdb called clonotypes with MiXCR, one entry per CDR3 protein. The table includes roughly 700,000 distinct CDR3 sequences, roughly 27% detected once. Germline V lookup: CDR1 MNHEY, CDR2 SVGAGI. This CDR3 is 13 amino acids long. With V trimmed by 0 bases and J by 11 bases, 6 bases remained unmatched. Sequencing was carried out using blood. The chain uses TRBV6-5 and TRBJ2-5, with 7 bases identical to TRBD1. This clonotype originated in a girl aged 5 to 17 with multiple sclerosis. CDR3 sequence: CASSYSTGVEQYF. CDR3 DNA: TGTGCCAGCAGTTACTCTACAGGGGTAGAACAGTACTTC.